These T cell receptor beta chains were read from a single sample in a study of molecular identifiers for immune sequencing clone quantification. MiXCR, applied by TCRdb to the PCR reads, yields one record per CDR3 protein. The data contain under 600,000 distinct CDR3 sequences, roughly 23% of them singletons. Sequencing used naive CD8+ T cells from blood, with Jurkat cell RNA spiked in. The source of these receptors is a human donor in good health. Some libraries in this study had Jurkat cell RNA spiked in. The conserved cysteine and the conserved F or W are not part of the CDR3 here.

CDR3aa: ASSQSAGRSYGYT
v_gene: TRBV23-1
j_gene: TRBJ1-2
len: 13

CDR3aa: ASRPTDSRGAETQY
v_gene: TRBV6-5
j_gene: TRBJ2-5
len: 14

CDR3aa: ASSLVPGQGKINYGYT
v_gene: TRBV3-1
j_gene: TRBJ1-2
len: 16

CDR3aa: SASGTYQETQY
v_gene: TRBV20-1
j_gene: TRBJ2-5
len: 11

CDR3aa: ASGLSSGANVLT
v_gene: TRBV7-2
j_gene: TRBJ2-6
len: 12

CDR3aa: ASSQDWAGTQPQH
v_gene: TRBV4-3
j_gene: TRBJ1-5
len: 13

CDR3aa: ASSQGVTGLWGYT
v_gene: TRBV4-3
j_gene: TRBJ1-2
len: 13

CDR3aa: ASSPRGGDDTEAF
v_gene: TRBV12-3/TRBV12-4
j_gene: TRBJ1-1
len: 13

CDR3aa: ASSQERQDSYEQY
v_gene: TRBV4-3
j_gene: TRBJ2-7
len: 13

CDR3aa: AWSVGPTGELF
v_gene: TRBV30
j_gene: TRBJ2-2
len: 11

CDR3aa: ASSPQGYEQF
v_gene: TRBV5-6
j_gene: TRBJ2-1
len: 10

CDR3aa: ASSSFLAKNIQY
v_gene: TRBV11-2
j_gene: TRBJ2-4
len: 12

CDR3aa: ASSSPLTPPDGTDMNTEAF
v_gene: TRBV11-2
j_gene: TRBJ1-1
len: 19

CDR3aa: ASSQSWAWAGGSYEQY
v_gene: TRBV23-1
j_gene: TRBJ2-7
len: 16

CDR3aa: ACSGTGGTEAF
v_gene: TRBV12-3/TRBV12-4
j_gene: TRBJ1-1
len: 11

CDR3aa: ASSFTKWNTEAF
v_gene: TRBV28
j_gene: TRBJ1-1
len: 12

CDR3aa: SVDHGPEQH
v_gene: TRBV29-1
j_gene: TRBJ2-7
len: 9

CDR3aa: ASSLAGGACEQY
v_gene: TRBV7-9
j_gene: TRBJ2-7
len: 12

CDR3aa: ASSFLGAANYEQY
v_gene: TRBV5-1
j_gene: TRBJ2-7
len: 13

CDR3aa: ASSPRDSRDTQY
v_gene: TRBV12-3/TRBV12-4
j_gene: TRBJ2-3
len: 12